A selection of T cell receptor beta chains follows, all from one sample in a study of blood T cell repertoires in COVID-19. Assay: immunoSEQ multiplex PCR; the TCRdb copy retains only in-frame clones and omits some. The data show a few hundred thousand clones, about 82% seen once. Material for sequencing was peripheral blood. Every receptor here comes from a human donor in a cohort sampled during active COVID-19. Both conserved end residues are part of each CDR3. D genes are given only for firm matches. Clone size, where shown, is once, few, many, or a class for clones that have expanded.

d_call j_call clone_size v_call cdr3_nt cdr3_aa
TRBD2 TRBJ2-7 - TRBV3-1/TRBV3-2 TGTGCCAGCAGCCAAGGCGGGGGGAGCTACGAGCAGTACTTC CASSQGGGSYEQYF
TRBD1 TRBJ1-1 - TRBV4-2 TGTGCCAGCAGCCAAGACGCCCGGACAGGGGGCACTGAAGCTTTCTTT CASSQDARTGGTEAFF
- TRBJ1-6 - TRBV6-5 TGTGCCAGCAGTTTCGGCGGGACGGGTTATTCACCCCTCCACTTT CASSFGGTGYSPLHF
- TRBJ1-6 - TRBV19 TGTGCCAGTAGTGCAGACAGGAGCTCCTATAATTCACCCCTCCACTTT CASSADRSSYNSPLHF
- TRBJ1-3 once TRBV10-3 TGTGCCATCAGTACAGGCGACCTCGGAAACACCATATATTTT CAISTGDLGNTIYF
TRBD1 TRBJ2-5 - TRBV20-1 TGCAGTGCTAGTCCCTGGACAGGTCTTCAAGAGACCCAGTACTTC CSASPWTGLQETQYF
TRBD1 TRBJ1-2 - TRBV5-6 TGTGCCAGCAGCTTATTGGCCCCAGGGGGCGGCTATGGCTACACCTTC CASSLLAPGGGYGYTF
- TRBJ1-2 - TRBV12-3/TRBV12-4 TGTGCCAGCAGTTTAGGCCCTCCGGGGGGCGACACCTTC CASSLGPPGGDTF
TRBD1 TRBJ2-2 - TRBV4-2 TGTGCCAGCAGCCAAGAGACAGGGTCGAGCACCGGGGAGCTGTTTTTT CASSQETGSSTGELFF
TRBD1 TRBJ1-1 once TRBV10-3 TGTGCCACATATGACAGGGACACTGAAGCTTTCTTT CATYDRDTEAFF
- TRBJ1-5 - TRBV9 TGTGCCAGCAGCGTAGGTCTTAGCAATCAGCCCCAGCATTTT CASSVGLSNQPQHF
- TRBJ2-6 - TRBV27 TGTGCCAGCAGTCAGGGGCCTTCTGGGGCCAACGTCCTGACTTTC CASSQGPSGANVLTF
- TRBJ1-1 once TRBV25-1 TGTGCCAGCAGTTTCTCTGCCGGGGGTAGGACTGAAGCTTTCTTT CASSFSAGGRTEAFF
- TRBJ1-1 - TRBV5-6 TGTGCCAGCAGCCTCGTACAGGGTCCTGAAGCTTTCTTT CASSLVQGPEAFF
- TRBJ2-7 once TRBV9 TGTGCCAGCAGCGTAGGAGGGACGGGGGATTACGAGCAGTACTTC CASSVGGTGDYEQYF
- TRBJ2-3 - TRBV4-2 TGTGCCAGCAGCCAAGAGAACGGACTCACAGATACGCAGTATTTT CASSQENGLTDTQYF
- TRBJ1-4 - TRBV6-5 TGTGCCAGCCAGAGGGGGGGCGATGAAAAACTGTTTTTT CASQRGGDEKLFF
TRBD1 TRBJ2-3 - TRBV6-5 TGTGCCAGCGCCCAATGGACAGGTGGCACAGATACGCAGTATTTT CASAQWTGGTDTQYF
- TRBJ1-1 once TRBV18 TGTGCCAGCTCACCACGTGAGGTAACACAGGGCGGGACTGAAGCTTTCTTT CASSPREVTQGGTEAFF
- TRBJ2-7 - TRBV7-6 TGTGCCAGCAGCTTACCGGGGGGCGAGGAGCAGTACTTC CASSLPGGEEQYF
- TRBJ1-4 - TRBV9 TGTGCCAGCAGCCCCCTGCACAGTACTAATGAAAAACTGTTTTTT CASSPLHSTNEKLFF
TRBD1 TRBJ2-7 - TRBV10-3 TGTGCCACATTGGACAGGGGACCGCCTTACGAGCAGTACTTC CATLDRGPPYEQYF
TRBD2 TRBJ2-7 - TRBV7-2 TGTGCCAGCAGCTTAGAACTAGCGGGGGGGCCTTACGAGCAGTACTTC CASSLELAGGPYEQYF
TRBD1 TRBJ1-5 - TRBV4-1 TGCGCCAGCAGGCACCCGGACAGGGGGCAAGGTCAGCCCCAGCATTTT CASRHPDRGQGQPQHF
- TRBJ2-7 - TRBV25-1 TGTGCCAGCAGGGGATGGGGAGGCGGCTCCTACGAGCAGTACTTC CASRGWGGGSYEQYF
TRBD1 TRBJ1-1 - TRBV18 TGTGCCAGCTCACCACATCCGGGACAGGCTGAAGCTTTCTTT CASSPHPGQAEAFF
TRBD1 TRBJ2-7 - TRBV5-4 TGTGCCAGCAGCTTTGGGCAGGGGGTTAACTACGAGCAGTACTTC CASSFGQGVNYEQYF
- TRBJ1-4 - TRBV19 TGTGCCAGTAGTATATCCCGGGGGGAAAAACTGTTTTTT CASSISRGEKLFF
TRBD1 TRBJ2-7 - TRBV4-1 TGCGCCAGCAGCCCTGGGTGGGGGACAGCCTACGAGCAGTACTTC CASSPGWGTAYEQYF
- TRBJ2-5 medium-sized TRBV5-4 TGTGCCAGCAGCTTGGACGGGGAGCAAGAGACCCAGTACTTC CASSLDGEQETQYF
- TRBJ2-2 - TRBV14 TGTGCCAGCAGCCAAGAAATCTGGGCGCGCACCGGGGAGCTGTTTTTT CASSQEIWARTGELFF
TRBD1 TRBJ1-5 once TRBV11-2 TGTGCCAGCAGCCCCGGCCACAGGGGGTTCACTAGCAATCAGCCCCAGCATTTT CASSPGHRGFTSNQPQHF
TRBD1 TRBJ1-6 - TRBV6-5 TGTGCCAGCAGATCGGACAGGGTGATTTTCCCCCTCCACTTT CASRSDRVIFPLHF
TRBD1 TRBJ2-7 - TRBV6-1 TGTGCCAGCAGTGAAGCGGGGACAGGGCCCTACGAGCAGTACTTC CASSEAGTGPYEQYF
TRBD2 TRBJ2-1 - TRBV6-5 TGTGCCAGCAGGAGAGGACTAGCGGGGGGCGAGCAGTTCTTC CASRRGLAGGEQFF
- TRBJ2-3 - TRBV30 TGTGCCTGGAGTACACCAGGGGATACGCAGTATTTT CAWSTPGDTQYF
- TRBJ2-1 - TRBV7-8 TGTGCCAGCAGCTTAGCGGCCGCAGGGTTTGGGCAGTTCTTC CASSLAAAGFGQFF
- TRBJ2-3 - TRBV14 TGTGCCAGCAGCCAAGTACAAGATACGCAGTATTTT CASSQVQDTQYF
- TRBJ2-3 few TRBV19 TGTGCCAGTAGAGGGGGGGGCCGCGGCACAGATACGCAGTATTTT CASRGGGRGTDTQYF
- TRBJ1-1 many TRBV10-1 TGCGCCAACAGCGTGGAAGCTTTCTTT CANSVEAFF
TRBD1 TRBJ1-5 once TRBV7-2 TGTGCCAGCAGCTTGACAGGGGGCAATCAGCCCCAGCATTTT CASSLTGGNQPQHF
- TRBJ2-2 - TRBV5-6 TGTGCCAGCAGCTCCGGGAACACCGGGGAGCTGTTTTTT CASSSGNTGELFF
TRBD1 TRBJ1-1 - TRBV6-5 TGTGCCAGCAGTCGGGAGGGGGCGAACACTGAAGCTTTCTTT CASSREGANTEAFF
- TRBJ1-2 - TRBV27 TGTGCCAGCAGTTTAACGGGGAACTATGGCTACACCTTC CASSLTGNYGYTF
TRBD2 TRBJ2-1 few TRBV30 TGTGCCTGGAGTGACCCCGGGACTAGCGGGGGGGTAGAGCAGTTCTTC CAWSDPGTSGGVEQFF
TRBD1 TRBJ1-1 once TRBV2 TGTGCCATAGACAGGGGGGCTGTGAACACTGAAGCTTTCTTT CAIDRGAVNTEAFF
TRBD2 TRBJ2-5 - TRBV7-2 TGTGCCAGCGAGGGGCCTAGCGGGGGGTTCCAAGAGACCCAGTACTTC CASEGPSGGFQETQYF
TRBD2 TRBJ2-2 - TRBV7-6 TGTGCCAGCAGCTCCTTAGCGGGGGGGCCGAACACCGGGGAGCTGTTTTTT CASSSLAGGPNTGELFF
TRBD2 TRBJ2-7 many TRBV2 TGTGCCTCGCGGGGGACCTACAGTACCCACGAGCAGTACTTC CASRGTYSTHEQYF